This T cell receptor (beta chain) is drawn from a study of long-term antiretroviral therapy in people with HIV. About the research overall: The earliest samples came from an era when ART typically awaited falling CD4 counts.

People in the study who had HIV all got their treatment in the United States. V shed 7 bases and J shed 5 bases, with 18 bases lying between them. CDR3 size: 15 residues. Germline CDR1 is SGDLS and CDR2 is YYNGEE. A v3.0 immunoSEQ assay was performed at survey level. The study targeted about 40,000-55,000 T-cell genomes per sample in sequencing. Sequencing used immunoSEQ multiplex PCR; TCRdb keeps in-frame clones, though not all of them. The sample holds 25,000 to 30,000 clones; 85% to 90% are singletons and the top ten take less than 6%. The chain joins TRBV9 to TRBJ1-4; possible D gene TRBD1, 5 bases. Sequenced material: unsorted PBMCs, taken 0.8 years after starting antiretroviral therapy. The sequence came from a woman in her twenties or thirties with HIV. The CDR3 nucleotides read TGTGCCAGCTCTAATCTCGGGACCTTAAATGAAAAACTGTTTTTT. Its translation: CASSNLGTLNEKLFF.